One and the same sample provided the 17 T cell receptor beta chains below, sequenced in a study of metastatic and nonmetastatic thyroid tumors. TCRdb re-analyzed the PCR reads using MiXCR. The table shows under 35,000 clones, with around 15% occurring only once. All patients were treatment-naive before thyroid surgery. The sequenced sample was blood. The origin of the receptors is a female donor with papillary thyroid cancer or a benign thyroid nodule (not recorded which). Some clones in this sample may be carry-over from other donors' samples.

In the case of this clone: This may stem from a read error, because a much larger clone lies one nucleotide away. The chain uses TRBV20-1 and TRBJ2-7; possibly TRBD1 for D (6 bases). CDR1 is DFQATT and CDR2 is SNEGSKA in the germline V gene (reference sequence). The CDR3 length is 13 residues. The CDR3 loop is CILPGTSDYEQYF. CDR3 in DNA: TGCATCCTCCCCGGGACATCCGACTACGAGCAGTACTTC.

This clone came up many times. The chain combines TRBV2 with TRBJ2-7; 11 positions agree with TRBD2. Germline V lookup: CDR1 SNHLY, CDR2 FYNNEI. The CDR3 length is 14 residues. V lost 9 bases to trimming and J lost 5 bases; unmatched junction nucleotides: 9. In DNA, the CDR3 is TGTGCCAGATCCCGCCCTAGCGGGAGGAACGAGCAGTACTTC. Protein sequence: CARSRPSGRNEQYF.

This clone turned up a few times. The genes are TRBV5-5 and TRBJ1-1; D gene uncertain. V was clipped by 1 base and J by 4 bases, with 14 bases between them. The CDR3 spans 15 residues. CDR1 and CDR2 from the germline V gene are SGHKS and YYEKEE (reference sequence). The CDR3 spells CASSLSLFRPTEAFF. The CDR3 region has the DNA TGTGCCAGCAGCTTGAGTCTGTTCCGGCCCACTGAAGCTTTCTTT.

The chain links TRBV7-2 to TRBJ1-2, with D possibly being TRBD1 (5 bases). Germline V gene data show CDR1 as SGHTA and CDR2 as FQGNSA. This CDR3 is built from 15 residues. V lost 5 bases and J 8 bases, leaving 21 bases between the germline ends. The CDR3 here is CASSLVRGAALGYTF. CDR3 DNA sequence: TGTGCCAGCAGCCTGGTCCGTGGGGCTGCCCTAGGCTACACCTTC.

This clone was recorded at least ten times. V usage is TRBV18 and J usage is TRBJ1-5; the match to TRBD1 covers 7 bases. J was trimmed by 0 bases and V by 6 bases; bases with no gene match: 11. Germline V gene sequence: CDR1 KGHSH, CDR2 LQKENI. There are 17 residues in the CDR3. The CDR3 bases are TGTGCCAGCTCCCCCGCGACAGGGACCTTTAGCAATCAGCCCCAGCATTTT. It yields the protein CASSPATGTFSNQPQHF.

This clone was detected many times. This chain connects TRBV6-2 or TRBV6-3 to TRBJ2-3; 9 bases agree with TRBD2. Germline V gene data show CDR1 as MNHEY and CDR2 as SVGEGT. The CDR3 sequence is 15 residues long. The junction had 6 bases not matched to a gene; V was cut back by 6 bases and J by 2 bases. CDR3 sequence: CASRRLAEPTDTQYF. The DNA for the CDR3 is TGTGCCAGCAGGCGACTAGCGGAGCCCACAGATACGCAGTATTTT.

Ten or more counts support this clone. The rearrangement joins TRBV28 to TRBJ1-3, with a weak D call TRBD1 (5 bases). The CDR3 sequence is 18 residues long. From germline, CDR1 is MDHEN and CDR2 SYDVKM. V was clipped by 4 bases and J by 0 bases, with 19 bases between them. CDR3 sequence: CASSSPGPGRPSGNTIYF. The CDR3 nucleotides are TGTGCCAGCAGTTCGCCTGGCCCGGGACGCCCCTCTGGAAACACCATATATTTT.

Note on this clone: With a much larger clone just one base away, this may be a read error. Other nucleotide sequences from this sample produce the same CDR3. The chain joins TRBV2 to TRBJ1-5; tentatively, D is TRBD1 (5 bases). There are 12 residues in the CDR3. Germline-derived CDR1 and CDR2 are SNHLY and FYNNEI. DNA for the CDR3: TGCGCCAGCAGCGGAGGGGCTCAGCCCCAGCATTTT. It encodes CASSGGAQPQHF. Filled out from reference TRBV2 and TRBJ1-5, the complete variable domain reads EPEVTQTPSHQVTQMGQEVILRCVPISNHLYFYWYRQILGQKVEFLVSFYNNEISEKSEIFDDQFSVERPDGSNFTLKIRSTKLEDSAMYFCASSGGAQPQHFGDGTRLSIL.

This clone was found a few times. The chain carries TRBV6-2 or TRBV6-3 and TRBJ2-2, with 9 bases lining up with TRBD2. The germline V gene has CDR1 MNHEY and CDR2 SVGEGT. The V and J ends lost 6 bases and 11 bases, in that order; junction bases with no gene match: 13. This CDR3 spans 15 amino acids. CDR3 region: CASRGTAGGPCELFF. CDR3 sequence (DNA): TGTGCCAGCAGGGGGACAGCGGGAGGACCCTGTGAGCTGTTTTTT.

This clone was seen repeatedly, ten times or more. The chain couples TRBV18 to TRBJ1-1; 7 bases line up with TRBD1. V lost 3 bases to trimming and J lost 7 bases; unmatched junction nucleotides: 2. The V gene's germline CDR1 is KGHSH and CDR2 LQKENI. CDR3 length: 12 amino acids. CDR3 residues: CASSPDRVEAFF. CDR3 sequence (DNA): TGTGCCAGCTCACCCGACAGGGTTGAAGCTTTCTTT. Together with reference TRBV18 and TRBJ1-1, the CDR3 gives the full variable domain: NAGVMQNPRHLVRRRGQEARLRCSPMKGHSHVYWYRQLPEEGLKFMVYLQKENIIDESGMPKERFSAEFPKEGPSILRIQQVVRGDSAAYFCASSPDRVEAFFGQGTRLTVV.

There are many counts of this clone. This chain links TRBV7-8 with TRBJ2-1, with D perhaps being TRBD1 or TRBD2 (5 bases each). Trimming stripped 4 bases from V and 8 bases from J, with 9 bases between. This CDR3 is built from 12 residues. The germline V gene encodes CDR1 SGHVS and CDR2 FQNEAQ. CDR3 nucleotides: TGTGCCAGCAGCTCACTAGGGGATGAGCAGTTCTTC. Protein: CASSSLGDEQFF. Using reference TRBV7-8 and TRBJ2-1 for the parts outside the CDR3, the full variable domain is GAGVSQSPRYKVAKRGQDVALRCDPISGHVSLFWYQQALGQGPEFLTYFQNEAQLDKSGLPSDRFFAERPEGSVSTLKIQRTQQEDSAVYLCASSSLGDEQFFGPGTRLTVL.

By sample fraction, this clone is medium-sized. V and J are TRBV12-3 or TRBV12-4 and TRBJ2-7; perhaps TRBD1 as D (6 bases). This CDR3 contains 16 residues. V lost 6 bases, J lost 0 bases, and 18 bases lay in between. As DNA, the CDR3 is TGTGCCAGCAGCCCTATAGACAGGTCCAGCTCCTACGAGCAGTACTTC. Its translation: CASSPIDRSSSYEQYF.

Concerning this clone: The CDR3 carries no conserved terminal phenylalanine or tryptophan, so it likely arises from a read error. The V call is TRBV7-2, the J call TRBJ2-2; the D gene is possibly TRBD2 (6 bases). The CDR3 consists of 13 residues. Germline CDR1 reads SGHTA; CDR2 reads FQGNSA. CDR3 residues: CASGRPNTVELFL. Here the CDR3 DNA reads TGTGCCAGCGGGAGGCCGAACACCGTGGAGCTGTTTCTT.

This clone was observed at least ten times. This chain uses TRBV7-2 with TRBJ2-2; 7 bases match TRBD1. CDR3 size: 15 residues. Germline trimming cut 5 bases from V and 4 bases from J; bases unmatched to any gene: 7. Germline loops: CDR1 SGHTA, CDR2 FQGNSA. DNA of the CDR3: TGTGCCAGCAGCCTCGACAGGGCCATCACCGGGGAGCTGTTTTTT. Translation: CASSLDRAITGELFF.

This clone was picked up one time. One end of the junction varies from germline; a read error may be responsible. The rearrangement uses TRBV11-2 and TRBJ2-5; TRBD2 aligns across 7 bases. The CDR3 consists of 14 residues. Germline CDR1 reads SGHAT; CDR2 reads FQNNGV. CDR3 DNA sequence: TGTGCCAACAGCTTAGACGGGGGGTCAGAGACCCAGTACTTC. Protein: CANSLDGGSETQYF.

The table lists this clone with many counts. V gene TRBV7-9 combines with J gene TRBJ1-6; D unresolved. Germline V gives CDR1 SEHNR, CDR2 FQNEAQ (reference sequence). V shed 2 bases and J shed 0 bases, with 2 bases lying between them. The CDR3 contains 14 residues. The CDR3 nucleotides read TGTGCCAGCAGCTTAAACTCCTATAATTCACCCCTCCACTTT. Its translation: CASSLNSYNSPLHF.

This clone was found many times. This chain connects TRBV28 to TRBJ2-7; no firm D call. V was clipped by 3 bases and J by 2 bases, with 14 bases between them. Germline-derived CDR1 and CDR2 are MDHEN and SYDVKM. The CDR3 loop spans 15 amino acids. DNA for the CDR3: TGTGCCAGCAGTTTTCCGGCCCAAGGCGCCTACGAGCAGTACTTC. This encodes CASSFPAQGAYEQYF.